These T cell receptor beta chains were read from a single sample in a study of technical replicates of blood from several donors. Generated by immunoSEQ multiplex PCR, the TCRdb table keeps only in-frame clones and is missing some. The sample consists of some 49,000 clones, around 90% of them appearing once. The sample was PBMCs. These receptors were collected from a human donor in good health. Some clones in this sample may be carry-over from other donors' samples. Each CDR3 is given with its conserved first and last residue. The D gene is left open where the match is weak.

TRBJ1-2 TRBV5-5 TRBD1 TGTGCCAGCAGCTCGGGACAGTTGGGCTATGGCTACACCTTC CASSSGQLGYGYTF
TRBJ2-2 TRBV4-3 . TGCGCCAGCAGTAGACAGCGTACCGAAGGGGAGCTGTTTTTT CASSRQRTEGELFF
TRBJ2-5 TRBV18 TRBD1 TGTGCCAGCTCACCCCTGACTAAGGGGGCTCAAGAGACCCAGTACTTC CASSPLTKGAQETQYF
TRBJ2-7 TRBV19 TRBD2 TGTGCCAGTACCCCAGCGGGAGGGCGGGGCGAGCAGTACTTC CASTPAGGRGEQYF
TRBJ2-2 TRBV6-6 . TGTGCCAGCAGTACGCCGACACCCGCGAACACCGGGGAGCTGTTTTTT CASSTPTPANTGELFF
TRBJ2-3 TRBV4-3 TRBD1 TGCGCCAGCAGCCCTAGCTGGACAGGGGGTCCAGATACGCAGTATTTT CASSPSWTGGPDTQYF
TRBJ2-5 TRBV4-2 . TGTGCCAGCAGCCAACTCCTCCAAGAGACCCAGTACTTC CASSQLLQETQYF
TRBJ2-3 TRBV7-3 TRBD2 TGTGCCAGCAGCACTCGCTCCGGGACTAGCGGGGGTAATCCAATAGCGCAGTATTTT CASSTRSGTSGGNPIAQYF
TRBJ2-5 TRBV5-1 . TGCGCCAGCAGCTTGAACTCCGGGCGGGGCGAGACCCAGTACTTC CASSLNSGRGETQYF
TRBJ2-1 TRBV7-7 TRBD2 TGTGCCAGCAGCTCGGGGACTAGCACTAATGAGCAGTTCTTC CASSSGTSTNEQFF
TRBJ2-1 TRBV7-6 TRBD2 TGTGCCAGCCGGGAATTCCTAGCGGGGGGCTCTGAGCAGTTCTTC CASREFLAGGSEQFF
TRBJ2-1 TRBV6-4 TRBD1 TGTGCCAGCAGTGACGGGCAGGGGGCGGTCGATGAGCAGTTCTTC CASSDGQGAVDEQFF
TRBJ1-2 TRBV7-9 . TGTGCCAGCAGCCGACAGGAAAACTATGGCTACACCTTC CASSRQENYGYTF
TRBJ1-1 TRBV11-2 . TGTGCCAGCAGCTTAGGTCGGGGGACGGGGAACACTGAAGCTTTCTTT CASSLGRGTGNTEAFF